The clone carrying this T cell receptor beta chain appeared a few times. J lost 3 bases, V lost 7 bases, and 7 bases had no gene match. This CDR3 has 14 residues. Germline V gene data show CDR1 as SQVTM and CDR2 as ANQGSEA. This sample is drawn from a study of blood T cell repertoires in COVID-19. On the study more broadly: Acute and convalescent COVID-19 samples came from the United States, Italy and Spain. In each case, the material was cDNA or gDNA derived from T cells, B-cell-depleted T cells, or PBMCs.

Recruited during active infection, patients (from Seattle) were subsequently followed longitudinally. Original data processing: The assay estimated nucleated cells by amplifying reference gene primers. Profiled with immunoSEQ multiplex PCR; TCRdb holds only in-frame clones, not every one. That table furnishes V, J and clone size, whereas the DNA furnished D and trimming. The repertoire holds about 170,000 clones, with roughly 84% as singletons. This chain connects TRBV29-1 to TRBJ2-3, with 10 bases aligning to TRBD1. The sequence was collected from a woman between 65 and 79 years old with COVID-19, enrolled during active disease. Source material: peripheral blood. CDR3 protein: CSGESGQGTDTQYF. The DNA for the CDR3 is TGCAGCGGGGAGTCGGGACAGGGGACAGATACGCAGTATTTT.